A single TCR beta chain is shown here with its context. Assay used: immunoSEQ multiplex PCR; TCRdb lists only in-frame clones, some missing. This table holds 250,000 to 300,000 clones, around 83% found once. Germline loops: CDR1 MNHNS, CDR2 SASEGT. CDR3 size: 16 residues. Trimming at V came to 0 bases and at J to 9 bases, leaving 8 bases not matched to a gene. The record originates from a study of blood T cell repertoires in COVID-19. Sequenced material: PBMCs or T cells enriched from blood (not recorded which). The chain is built from TRBV6-1 and TRBJ1-6, with 7 bases identical to TRBD1. The TCR sequence derives from a middle-aged man who had been exposed to COVID-19. The CDR3 bases are TGTGCCAGCAGTGAAGCGCTTACAGGGGATCGTTCACCCCTCCACTTT. Translation gives CASSEALTGDRSPLHF.